The entry below describes one T cell receptor (beta chain). Its target is unknown. The CDR3 is 17 residues long. Germline V CDR1 and CDR2: LNHDA, SQIVND (reference sequence). V was shortened by 3 bases and J by 8 bases, with 25 bases between the two germline ends. Generation of TCR cDNA used 5'RACE template switching (which added a universal primer site and UMIs). TCRdb recomputed calls from the 5' RACE reads with MiXCR, one row per CDR3 protein. There are roughly 330,000 distinct CDR3 sequences in the sample; under 5% occur only once, and 24% lies in the top ten. This record belongs to a study of T cells after yellow fever vaccination. Points from the study as a whole: A secondary response was less intense yet reached its peak sooner, at day 5 versus 15. Abundant clonotypes from the bulk population could get into FACS-sorted repertoires as contaminants.

This chain links TRBV19 with TRBJ1-2; D possibly corresponds to TRBD1 (5 bases). This TCR was sampled from a man aged 18 to 35 who received the YFV17D yellow fever vaccine. The specimen comprised PBMCs, sampled 5 days after the yellow fever booster vaccination. Here the CDR3 reads CASSISVAGSRISGYTF. CDR3 in DNA: TGTGCCAGTAGTATTTCGGTGGCAGGGTCTAGGATAAGCGGCTACACCTTC.